This T cell receptor (beta chain) was observed in a study of PD-L1 blockade in urothelial cancer (dated by TCRdb to about 2017). For the wider study: Every patient began therapy in 2014 and was given atezolizumab 1,200 mg intravenously every 3 weeks. About 90% of the roughly 29 patients were males with bladder-origin urothelial cancer, and about 65% of the roughly 30 reported a prior smoking history. An ECOG performance status of 0 or 1 was recorded for the patients, and 0 to 3 prior chemotherapy regimens had been received by the patients. Blood samples were analyzed at two time points: 3 weeks after treatment start (second dose) and 6 weeks after treatment start. Blood samples yielded a median of around 150,000 T cells and 65,000 to 95,000 unique TCRs, with median clonality about 0.08. An exploratory multi-omic analysis was conducted of the somatic, immune and clinical correlates of response to PD-L1 blockade with atezolizumab in urothelial cancer. TCR sequencing covered pretreatment tumor samples and matched, serially collected peripheral blood taken before and after atezolizumab treatment. Durable clinical benefit was defined as a progression-free survival longer than 6 months, and TCR features were additionally tested against progression-free survival and overall survival. In the same patients who had TCR sequencing, pretreatment tumors also underwent whole exome sequencing and RNA sequencing. Some ten patients reached durable clinical benefit, while some 20 patients did not. Pretreatment blood TCR-seq was available for about 28 patients, at least one posttreatment blood collection was obtained for about 25 patients, and tumor TCR-seq was available for about 25 patients. Study-wide conclusions, independent of this receptor: A pretreatment peripheral blood TCR clonality below the median was linked to improved progression-free and overall survival. Patients with durable benefit showed greater expansion of tumor-associated TCR clones in peripheral blood 3 weeks after starting treatment (n = 22, p = 0.022). Small sample size (n of about 30) and many exploratory analyses mean the results are intended to be hypothesis-generating.

To estimate absolute template abundance from read counts, synthetic TCR analog templates were spiked into each PCR. The immunoSEQ assay was used to amplify TCRbeta CDR3 regions from genomic DNA with bias-controlled V and J gene primers. Rearranged TCRbeta segments were sequenced at approximately 20X coverage. Under the source paper's analysis protocol: Clustering was used to correct sequencing errors, and CDR3s were annotated against IMGT so that V, D and J genes could be assigned. Downstream analyses used only productive TCRbeta rearrangements and left out out-of-frame or stop-codon sequences. To compute clonality, Shannon entropy was normalized by the log of the number of unique productive sequences and then subtracted from one. Fisher's exact test with Benjamini-Hochberg correction, at a threshold of adjusted p below 0.01, was used to find clones that differed between time points or between blood and tumor. What TCRdb holds here is the immuneACCESS table cut down to in-frame rearrangements. Part of the clones is not present; checked against another copy, under half of the missing clones reflect an unresolved V gene, and the others are unexplained. V and J calls and clone size are copied from that table; D and trimming were computed from the DNA. The sample records about 100,000 clones, around 85% of which are singletons. The top ten clonotypes cover around 2.4% of the sample.

A cohort of 30 or so patients with locally advanced or metastatic urothelial carcinoma, treated at Memorial Sloan Kettering on a trial protocol, was included. Peripheral blood mononuclear cells were collected pretreatment and during treatment, with between 1 and 8 total time points obtained per patient. The Qiagen DNeasy Blood extraction kit was used to purify genomic DNA from total PBMCs and tumor samples. Collected pretreatment and during treatment, PBMCs were isolated and stored as previously described. Worth noting for this clone: No antigen is known for it. Base qualities are not at hand, and no much larger clone is one base apart.

The CDR1 and CDR2 encoded by the germline V gene are MGHRA and YSYEKL. Counted from cysteine to phenylalanine, this CDR3 has 15 amino acids. This entry keeps only the CDR3 DNA: 45 bases, framed from base 1. At the junction V is shortened by 0 bases and J by 7 bases, with 10 bases in between. Material: PBMCs, obtained around atezolizumab (anti-PD-L1) treatment. The receptor comes from a man aged 50 or older with urothelial cancer. The chain employs TRBV4-1 and TRBJ1-6, with TRBD1 perhaps the D gene, on 5 matching bases. The base sequence is TGCGCCAGCAGCCAAGAGGGGGGATTAAATTCACCCCTCCACTTT. Its coded protein is CASSQEGGLNSPLHF.